Below are 8 T cell receptor beta chains sequenced from a single sample in a study of blood T cell repertoires in COVID-19. The protocol was immunoSEQ multiplex PCR, while the TCRdb copy is restricted to in-frame clones and leaves out a portion. The top ten hold about an eighth of the sample, which has about 74,000 clones, 84% seen once. Sequencing was performed on peripheral blood. The receptors come from a human donor in a cohort sampled during active COVID-19.

The rearrangement uses TRBV12-3 or TRBV12-4 and TRBJ1-2; the match to TRBD1 covers 10 bases. The CDR3 is made up of 12 amino acids. With V trimmed by 6 bases and J by 8 bases, 3 bases remained unmatched. The CDR3 loop is CASRRDRGGYTF. CDR3 coding DNA: TGTGCCAGCAGACGGGACAGGGGAGGCTACACCTTC.

This clone was picked up a small number of times. The chain couples TRBV5-1 to TRBJ1-2; D is perhaps TRBD1 (5 bases). CDR3 length: 15 residues. Germline-derived CDR1 and CDR2 are SGHRS and YFSETQ. The V gene lost 0 bases and the J gene lost 4 bases, with 13 bases spanning the gap. The DNA for the CDR3 is TGCGCCAGCAGCTTGGCCTCTGGAGGGACCTATGGCTACACCTTC. It is translated as CASSLASGGTYGYTF. Combining the CDR3 with reference TRBV5-1 and TRBJ1-2 gives the whole variable domain KAGVTQTPRYLIKTRGQQVTLSCSPISGHRSVSWYQQTPGQGLQFLFEYFSETQRNKGNFPGRFSGRQFSNSRSEMNVSTLELGDSALYLCASSLASGGTYGYTFGSGTRLTVV.

This clone has only a few counts. This chain uses TRBV5-5 with TRBJ1-5, with 10 nucleotides matching TRBD1. CDR1 and CDR2 from the germline V gene are SGHKS and YYEKEE (reference sequence). CDR3 size: 16 residues. The V and J ends lost 0 bases and 9 bases, in that order; junction bases with no gene match: 9. The CDR3 here is CASSLAEGTGVGPQHF. The CDR3 DNA reads TGTGCCAGCAGCTTGGCAGAGGGGACAGGGGTGGGGCCCCAGCATTTT.

The chain employs TRBV18 and TRBJ2-7; D not certain. Trimming took 3 bases from V and 2 from J, leaving 11 bases between them. The CDR3 sequence is 14 residues long. From germline, CDR1 is KGHSH and CDR2 LQKENI. The CDR3 DNA sequence: TGTGCCAGCTCACCGCGACAAGAAACCTACGAGCAGTACTTC. This codes for CASSPRQETYEQYF. Full variable domain (rest looked up from reference TRBV18 and TRBJ2-7): NAGVMQNPRHLVRRRGQEARLRCSPMKGHSHVYWYRQLPEEGLKFMVYLQKENIIDESGMPKERFSAEFPKEGPSILRIQQVVRGDSAAYFCASSPRQETYEQYFGPGTRLTVT.

This chain uses TRBV3-1 (or the pseudogene TRBV3-2) with TRBJ1-6; D gene ambiguous. The CDR3 length is 16 residues. Deletions cut 2 bases from V and 11 bases from J, with 19 bases between. Germline V lookup: CDR1 LGHDT, CDR2 YNNKEL (reference sequence). CDR3 nucleotides: TGTGCCAGCAGCCAAACCGGGCCGAGCGGGATTGCACCCCTCCACTTT. This gives the protein CASSQTGPSGIAPLHF.

The chain combines TRBV5-1 with TRBJ1-1; 7 nucleotides agree with TRBD1. Trimming took 4 bases from V and 1 from J; bases not matched to a gene: 10. The CDR3 is made up of 16 amino acids. Germline CDR1 is SGHRS and CDR2 is YFSETQ. The CDR3: CASSPTGMGPNTEAFF. The CDR3 nucleotides are TGCGCCAGCAGCCCGACAGGGATGGGCCCGAACACTGAAGCTTTCTTT.

V gene TRBV10-3 combines with J gene TRBJ1-1; tentatively, D is TRBD1 (5 bases). V was shortened by 2 bases and J by 2 bases, with 9 bases between the two germline ends. Germline V gene lookup returns CDR1 ENHRY and CDR2 SYGVKD. The CDR3 has 14 amino acids. In nucleotides, the CDR3 is TGTGCCATCAGTGAGGGGAGGGGAAACACTGAAGCTTTCTTT. Its protein product is CAISEGRGNTEAFF.

This clone was picked up one time. The chain has TRBV24-1 and TRBJ1-2; D possibly corresponds to TRBD1 (5 bases). V was cut by 4 bases and J by 4 bases, with 21 bases left in between. The CDR3 consists of 17 residues. Germline assignment: CDR1 KGHDR and CDR2 SFDVKD. The chain's CDR3 is CATSEKGSWGRSYGYTF. The CDR3 DNA reads as TGTGCCACCAGTGAAAAAGGCTCATGGGGCAGGAGCTATGGCTACACCTTC.